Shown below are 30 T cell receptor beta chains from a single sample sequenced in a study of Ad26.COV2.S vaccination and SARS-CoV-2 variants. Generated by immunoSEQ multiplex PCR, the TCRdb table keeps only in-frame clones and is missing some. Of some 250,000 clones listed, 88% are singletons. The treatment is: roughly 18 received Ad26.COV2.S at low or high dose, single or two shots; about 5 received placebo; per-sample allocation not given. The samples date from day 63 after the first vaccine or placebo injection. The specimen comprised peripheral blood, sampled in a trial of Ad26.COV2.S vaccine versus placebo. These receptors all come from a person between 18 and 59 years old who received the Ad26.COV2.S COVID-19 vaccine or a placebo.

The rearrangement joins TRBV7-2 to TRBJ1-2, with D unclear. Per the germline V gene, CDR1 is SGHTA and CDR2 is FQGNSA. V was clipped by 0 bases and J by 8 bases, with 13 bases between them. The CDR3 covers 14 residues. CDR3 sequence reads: CASSLARKRGGYTF. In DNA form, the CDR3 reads TGTGCCAGCAGCTTAGCGAGGAAGAGAGGAGGCTACACCTTC.

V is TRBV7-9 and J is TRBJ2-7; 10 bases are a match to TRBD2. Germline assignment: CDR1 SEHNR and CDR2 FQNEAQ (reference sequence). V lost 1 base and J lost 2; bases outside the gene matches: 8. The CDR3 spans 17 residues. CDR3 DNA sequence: TGTGCCAGCAGCTTAGGCCATCTAGCGGGAGTGGCCTACGAGCAGTACTTC. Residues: CASSLGHLAGVAYEQYF.

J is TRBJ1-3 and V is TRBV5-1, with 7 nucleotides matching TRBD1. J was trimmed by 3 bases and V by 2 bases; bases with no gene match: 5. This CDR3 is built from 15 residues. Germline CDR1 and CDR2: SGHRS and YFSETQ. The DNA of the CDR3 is TGCGCCAGCAGCTTAAAGGGGGCTTTTGGAAACACCATATATTTT. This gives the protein CASSLKGAFGNTIYF.

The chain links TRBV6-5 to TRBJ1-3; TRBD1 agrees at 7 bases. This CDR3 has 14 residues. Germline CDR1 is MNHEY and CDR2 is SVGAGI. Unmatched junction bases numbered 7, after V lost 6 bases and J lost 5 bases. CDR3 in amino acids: CASSRTGERNTIYF. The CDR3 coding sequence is TGTGCCAGCAGCCGAACAGGGGAGCGAAACACCATATATTTT.

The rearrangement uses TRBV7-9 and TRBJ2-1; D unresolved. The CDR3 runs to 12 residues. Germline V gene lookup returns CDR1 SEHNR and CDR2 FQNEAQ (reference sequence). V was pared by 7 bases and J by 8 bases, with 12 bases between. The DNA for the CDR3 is TGTGCCAGCAACTCCCGTGGGGATGAGCAGTTCTTC. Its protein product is CASNSRGDEQFF.

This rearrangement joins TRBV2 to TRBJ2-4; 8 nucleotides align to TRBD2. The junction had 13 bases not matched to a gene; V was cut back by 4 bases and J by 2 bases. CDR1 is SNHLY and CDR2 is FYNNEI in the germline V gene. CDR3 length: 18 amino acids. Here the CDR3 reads CASSVASGGAVPKNIQYF. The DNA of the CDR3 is TGTGCCAGCAGTGTAGCGAGCGGGGGCGCCGTACCCAAAAACATTCAGTACTTC.

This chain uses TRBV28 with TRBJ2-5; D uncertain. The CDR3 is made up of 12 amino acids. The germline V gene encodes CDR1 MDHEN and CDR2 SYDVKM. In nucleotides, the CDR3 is TGTGACCCCTTTGGGCTCCGGGAGACCCAGTACTTC. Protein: CDPFGLRETQYF.

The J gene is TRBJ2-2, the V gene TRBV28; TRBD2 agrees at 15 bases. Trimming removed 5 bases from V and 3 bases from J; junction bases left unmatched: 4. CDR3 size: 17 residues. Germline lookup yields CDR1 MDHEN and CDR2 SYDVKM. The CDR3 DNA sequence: TGTGCCAGCAGTCGGACTAGCGGGGGGGGTGACACCGGGGAGCTGTTTTTT. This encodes CASSRTSGGGDTGELFF.

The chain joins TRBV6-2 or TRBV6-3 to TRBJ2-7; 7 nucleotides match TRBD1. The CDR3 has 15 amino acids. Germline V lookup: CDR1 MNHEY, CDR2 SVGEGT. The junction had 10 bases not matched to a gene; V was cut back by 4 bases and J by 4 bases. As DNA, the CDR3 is TGTGCCAGCAGTTCCTACTTCGGGACAGTTTACGAGCAGTACTTC. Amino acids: CASSSYFGTVYEQYF.

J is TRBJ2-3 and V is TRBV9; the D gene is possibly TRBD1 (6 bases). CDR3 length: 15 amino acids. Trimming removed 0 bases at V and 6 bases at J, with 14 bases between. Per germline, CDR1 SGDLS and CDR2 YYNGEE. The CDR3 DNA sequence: TGTGCCAGCAGCGTAGAAGTGGGGGCCGGGGATACGCAGTATTTT. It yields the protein CASSVEVGAGDTQYF.

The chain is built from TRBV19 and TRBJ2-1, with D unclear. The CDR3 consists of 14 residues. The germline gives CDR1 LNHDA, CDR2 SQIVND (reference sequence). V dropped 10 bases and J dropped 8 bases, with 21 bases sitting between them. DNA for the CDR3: TGTGCCACTTCAGGACGGATCCCTTTAGATGAGCAGTTCTTC. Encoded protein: CATSGRIPLDEQFF.

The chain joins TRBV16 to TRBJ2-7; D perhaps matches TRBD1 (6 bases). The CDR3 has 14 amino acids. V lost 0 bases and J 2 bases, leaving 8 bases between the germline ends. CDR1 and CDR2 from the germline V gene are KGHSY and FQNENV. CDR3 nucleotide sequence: TGTGCCAGCAGCCAATCAAAGGGGGCCTACGAGCAGTACTTC. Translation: CASSQSKGAYEQYF.

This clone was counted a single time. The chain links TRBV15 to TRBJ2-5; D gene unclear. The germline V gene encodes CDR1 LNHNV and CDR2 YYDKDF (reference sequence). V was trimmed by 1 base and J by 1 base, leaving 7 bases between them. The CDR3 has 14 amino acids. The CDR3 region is CATSRVGIQETQYF. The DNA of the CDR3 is TGTGCCACCAGCAGAGTAGGCATCCAAGAGACCCAGTACTTC.

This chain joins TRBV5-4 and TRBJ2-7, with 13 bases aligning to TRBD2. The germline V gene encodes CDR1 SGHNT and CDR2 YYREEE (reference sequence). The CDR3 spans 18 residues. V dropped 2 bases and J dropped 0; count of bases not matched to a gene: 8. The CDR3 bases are TGTGCCAGCAGCTTTACTAGCGGGAGGGCGTTGAGCTCCTACGAGCAGTACTTC. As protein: CASSFTSGRALSSYEQYF.

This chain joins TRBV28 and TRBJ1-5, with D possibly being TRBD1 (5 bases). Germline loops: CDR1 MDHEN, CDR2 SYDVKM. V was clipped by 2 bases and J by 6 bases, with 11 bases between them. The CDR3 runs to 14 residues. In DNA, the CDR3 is TGTGCCAGCAGTTTAGCAGGGACCGGTCAGCCCCAGCATTTT. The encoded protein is CASSLAGTGQPQHF.

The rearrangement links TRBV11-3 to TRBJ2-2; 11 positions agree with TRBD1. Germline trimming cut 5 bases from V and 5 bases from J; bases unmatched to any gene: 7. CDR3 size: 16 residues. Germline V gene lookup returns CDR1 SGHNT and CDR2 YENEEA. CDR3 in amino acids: CASSRRTGGKTGELFF. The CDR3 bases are TGTGCCAGCAGCCGACGGACAGGGGGCAAGACCGGGGAGCTGTTTTTT.

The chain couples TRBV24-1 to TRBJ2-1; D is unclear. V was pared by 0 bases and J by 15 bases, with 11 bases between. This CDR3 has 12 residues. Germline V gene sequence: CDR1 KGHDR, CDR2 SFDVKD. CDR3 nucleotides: TGTGCCACCAGTGATTTGGGGCTGGGTTCGTTCTTC. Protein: CATSDLGLGSFF.

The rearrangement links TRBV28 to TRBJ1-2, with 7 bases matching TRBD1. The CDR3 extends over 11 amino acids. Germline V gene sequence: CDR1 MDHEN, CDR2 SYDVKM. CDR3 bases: TGTGGGACAGGATTTAACTATGGCTACACCTTC. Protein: CGTGFNYGYTF.

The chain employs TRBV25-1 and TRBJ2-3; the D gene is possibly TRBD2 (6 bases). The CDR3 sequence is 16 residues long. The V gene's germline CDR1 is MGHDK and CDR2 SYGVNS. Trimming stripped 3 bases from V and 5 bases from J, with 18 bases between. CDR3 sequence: CASSDGTPILGDTQYF. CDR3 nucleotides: TGTGCCAGCAGTGACGGGACTCCAATTTTAGGAGATACGCAGTATTTT.

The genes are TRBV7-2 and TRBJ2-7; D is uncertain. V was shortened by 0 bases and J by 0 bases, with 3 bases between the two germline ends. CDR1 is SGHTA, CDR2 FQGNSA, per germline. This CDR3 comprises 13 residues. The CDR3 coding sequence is TGTGCCAGCAGCTTAGCTGCCTCCTACGAGCAGTACTTC. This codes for CASSLAASYEQYF.

CDR3 sequence (DNA): TGCGCCAGCAGCCCGGGACAGGGGGATTCTGAGACCCAGTACTTC. Translated, it gives CASSPGQGDSETQYF. V is TRBV5-1 and J is TRBJ2-5; TRBD1 agrees at 11 bases. Germline V gene data show CDR1 as SGHRS and CDR2 as YFSETQ. The CDR3 has 15 residues. Unmatched junction bases numbered 7, after V lost 4 bases and J lost 5 bases.

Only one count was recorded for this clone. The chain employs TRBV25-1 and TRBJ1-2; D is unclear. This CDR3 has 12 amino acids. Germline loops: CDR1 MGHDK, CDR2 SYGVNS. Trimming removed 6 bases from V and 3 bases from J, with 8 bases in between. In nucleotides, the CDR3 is TGTGCCAGCAGGGGAATCCACTATGGCTACACCTTC. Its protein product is CASRGIHYGYTF.

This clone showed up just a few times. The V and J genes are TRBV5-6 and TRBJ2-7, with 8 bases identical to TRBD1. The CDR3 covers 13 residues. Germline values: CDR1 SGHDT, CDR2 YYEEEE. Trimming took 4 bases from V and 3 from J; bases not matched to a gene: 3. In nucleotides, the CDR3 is TGTGCCAGCAGCCACGGACAGGGCTACGAGCAGTACTTC. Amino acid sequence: CASSHGQGYEQYF.

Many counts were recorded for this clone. CDR3 bases: TGTGCCAGCAGTTACTCAAGGGGGATCCACCACGAGCAGTACTTC. Translated: CASSYSRGIHHEQYF. This chain links TRBV6-5 with TRBJ2-7, with D tentatively TRBD1 (6 bases). The CDR3 has 15 amino acids. Germline V gives CDR1 MNHEY, CDR2 SVGAGI. V lost 0 bases, J lost 5 bases, and 14 bases lay in between.

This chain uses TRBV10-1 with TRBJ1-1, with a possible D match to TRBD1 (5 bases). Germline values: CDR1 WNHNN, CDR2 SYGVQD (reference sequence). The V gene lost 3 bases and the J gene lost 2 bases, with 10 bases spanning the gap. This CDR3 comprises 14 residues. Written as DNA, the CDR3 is TGCGCCAGCAGTGATGGACATCGAAACACTGAAGCTTTCTTT. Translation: CASSDGHRNTEAFF.

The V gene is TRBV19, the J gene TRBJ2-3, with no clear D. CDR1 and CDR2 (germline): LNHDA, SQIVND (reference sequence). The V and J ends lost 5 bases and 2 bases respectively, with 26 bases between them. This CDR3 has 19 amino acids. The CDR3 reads CASSPPLRGSLMPTDTQYF. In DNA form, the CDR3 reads TGTGCCAGTAGTCCCCCCCTGCGAGGTAGCCTGATGCCCACAGATACGCAGTATTTT.

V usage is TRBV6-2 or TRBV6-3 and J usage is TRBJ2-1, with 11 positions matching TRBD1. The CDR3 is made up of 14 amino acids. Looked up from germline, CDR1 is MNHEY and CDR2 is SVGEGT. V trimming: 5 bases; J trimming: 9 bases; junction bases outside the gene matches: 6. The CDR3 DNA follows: TGTGCCAGCAGTAGGACAGGGGGCGGGGGTGAGCAGTTCTTC. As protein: CASSRTGGGGEQFF.

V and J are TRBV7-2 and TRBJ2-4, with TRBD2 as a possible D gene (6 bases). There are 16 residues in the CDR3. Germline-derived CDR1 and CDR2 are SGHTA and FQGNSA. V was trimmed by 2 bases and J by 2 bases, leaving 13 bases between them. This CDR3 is CASSLSGERSKNIQYF. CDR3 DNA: TGTGCCAGCAGCTTATCGGGGGAGAGGTCCAAAAACATTCAGTACTTC.

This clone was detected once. CDR3 region: CASSLEPSDYYEQYF. The CDR3, as DNA: TGTGCCAGCAGCTTGGAACCGTCAGACTACTACGAGCAGTACTTC. The V gene is TRBV5-5, the J gene TRBJ2-7; D perhaps matches TRBD2 (5 bases). CDR1 SGHKS and CDR2 YYEKEE come from the germline V gene (reference sequence). Trimming took 0 bases from V and 3 from J, leaving 13 bases between them. The CDR3 loop spans 15 amino acids. Together with reference TRBV5-5 and TRBJ2-7, the CDR3 gives the full variable domain: DAGVTQSPTHLIKTRGQQVTLRCSPISGHKSVSWYQQVLGQGPQFIFQYYEKEERGRGNFPDRFSARQFPNYSSELNVNALLLGDSALYLCASSLEPSDYYEQYFGPGTRLTVT.

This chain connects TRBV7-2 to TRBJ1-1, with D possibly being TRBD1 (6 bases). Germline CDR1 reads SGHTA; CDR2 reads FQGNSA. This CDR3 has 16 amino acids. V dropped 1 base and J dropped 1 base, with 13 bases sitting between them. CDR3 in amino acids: CASSLEAGTRNTEAFF. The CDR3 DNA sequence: TGTGCCAGCAGCTTAGAGGCCGGGACAAGGAACACTGAAGCTTTCTTT.